A single sample gave rise to the 6 T cell receptor beta chains below, sequenced in a study of beta chain features in type 1 diabetes. The study, taken as a whole, reports: Type 1 diabetes patients had TCRB CDR3s that were shorter (moderately but significantly so) in all four CD4+ subsets.

Reverse transcription of all isolated RNA meant that expressed TCRB transcripts were sequenced. TCRdb keeps only in-frame clones here, not all; method: immunoSEQ multiplex PCR. The repertoire holds around 140,000 clones, with about 13% as singletons. The antigens these receptors bind are not known. Sequenced: central memory CD4+ T cells from blood. The receptors were gathered from a young man with type 1 diabetes.

V and J are TRBV18 and TRBJ1-4; D not certain. V was pared by 6 bases and J by 8 bases, with 13 bases between. CDR1 and CDR2 (germline): KGHSH, LQKENI. The CDR3 has 13 residues. CDR3 sequence (DNA): TGTGCCAGCTCCCCTTGGGCAGAGGAAAAACTGTTTTTT. Its translation is CASSPWAEEKLFF.

In its sample, this clone was seen a few times. The chain recombines TRBV5-1 with TRBJ2-5; TRBD1 matches 8 bases. Losses at the gene ends were 5 bases for V and 2 bases for J; bases not matched to a gene: 5. The CDR3 contains 14 residues. Germline V gives CDR1 SGHRS, CDR2 YFSETQ. CDR3 sequence (DNA): TGCGCCAGCAGGACAGGGGCCGGACAAGAGACCCAGTACTTC. Protein sequence: CASRTGAGQETQYF.

V is TRBV6-1 and J is TRBJ2-7; D might be TRBD1 (5 bases). Germline CDR1 is MNHNS and CDR2 is SASEGT. The CDR3 consists of 13 residues. V was trimmed by 6 bases and J by 5 bases, leaving 14 bases between them. In DNA form, the CDR3 reads TGTGCCAGCAGACCTGAAGGGGTCGACGAGCAGTACTTC. Translation: CASRPEGVDEQYF.

This clone has more than one count but fewer than ten. The germline gene is not matched at one end of the junction; a read error may be the cause. The V and J genes are TRBV7-7 and TRBJ2-2; weak D call: TRBD1 (5 bases). The CDR3 sequence is 13 residues long. Germline-derived CDR1 and CDR2 are SSHAT and FNYEAQ (reference sequence). The CDR3 bases are TGTGCTAGCAGCCCCAGGGACACCGGGGAGCTGTTTTTT. Its protein product is CASSPRDTGELFF. Together with reference TRBV7-7 and TRBJ2-2, the CDR3 gives the full variable domain: GAGVSQSPRYKVTKRGQDVTLRCDPISSHATLYWYQQALGQGPEFLTYFNYEAQPDKSGLPSDRFSAERPEGSISTLTIQRTEQRDSAMYRCASSPRDTGELFFGEGSRLTVL.

This clone was recorded many times. The CDR3 here is CARGPSWGTYNSPLHF. As DNA, the CDR3 is TGTGCCCGGGGACCGTCCTGGGGCACCTATAATTCACCCCTCCACTTT. This chain links TRBV25-1 with TRBJ1-6; TRBD1 might be the D (5 bases). Trimming removed 11 bases from V and 2 bases from J, with 19 bases in between. The V gene's germline CDR1 is MGHDK and CDR2 SYGVNS. The CDR3 loop spans 16 amino acids.

This chain uses TRBV5-1 with TRBJ2-1; D call uncertain. The V and J ends lost 4 bases and 0 bases respectively, with 14 bases between them. CDR3 length: 16 residues. Germline V gives CDR1 SGHRS, CDR2 YFSETQ. CDR3 residues: CASSPLGGSSYNEQFF. CDR3 nucleotide sequence: TGCGCCAGCAGCCCCCTGGGCGGTAGCTCCTACAATGAGCAGTTCTTC.